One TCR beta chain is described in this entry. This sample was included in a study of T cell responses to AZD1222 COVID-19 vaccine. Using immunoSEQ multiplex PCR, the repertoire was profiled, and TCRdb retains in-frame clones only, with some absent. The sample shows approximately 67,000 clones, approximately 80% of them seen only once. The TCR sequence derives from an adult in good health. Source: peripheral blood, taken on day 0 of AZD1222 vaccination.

CDR3: CASSQGDRGYTF. The CDR3 DNA follows: TGTGCCAGCAGCCAAGGGGATAGGGGCTACACCTTC. This chain links TRBV3-1 (or the pseudogene TRBV3-2) with TRBJ1-2; no clear D. The V gene lost 1 base and the J gene lost 8 bases, with 8 bases spanning the gap. Germline CDR1 is LGHDT and CDR2 is YNNKEL (reference sequence). CDR3 size: 12 residues.